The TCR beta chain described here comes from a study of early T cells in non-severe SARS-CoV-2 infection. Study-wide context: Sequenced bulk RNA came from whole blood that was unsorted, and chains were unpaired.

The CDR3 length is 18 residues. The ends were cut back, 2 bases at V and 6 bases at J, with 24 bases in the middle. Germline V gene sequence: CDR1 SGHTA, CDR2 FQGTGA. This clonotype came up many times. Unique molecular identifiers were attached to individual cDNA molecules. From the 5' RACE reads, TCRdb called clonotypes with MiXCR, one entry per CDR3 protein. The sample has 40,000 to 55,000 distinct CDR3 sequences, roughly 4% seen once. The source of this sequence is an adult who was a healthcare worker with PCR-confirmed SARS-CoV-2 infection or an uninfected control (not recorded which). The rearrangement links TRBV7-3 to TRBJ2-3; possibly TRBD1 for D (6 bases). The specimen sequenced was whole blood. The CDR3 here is CASSLGPSLGGKVDTQYF. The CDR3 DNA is TGTGCCAGCAGCTTAGGCCCCTCCTTAGGGGGAAAAGTCGATACGCAGTATTTT.